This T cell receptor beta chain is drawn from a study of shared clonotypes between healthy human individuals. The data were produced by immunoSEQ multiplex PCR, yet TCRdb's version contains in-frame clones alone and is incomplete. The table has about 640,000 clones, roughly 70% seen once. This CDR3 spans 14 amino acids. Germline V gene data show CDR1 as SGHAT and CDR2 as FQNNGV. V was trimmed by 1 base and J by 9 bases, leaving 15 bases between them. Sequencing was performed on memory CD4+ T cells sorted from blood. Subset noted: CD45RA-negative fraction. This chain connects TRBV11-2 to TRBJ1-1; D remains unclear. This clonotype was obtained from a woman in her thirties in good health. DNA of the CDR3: TGTGCCAGCAGCTTAGGAGGCGGTTTTTTCCAAGCTTTCTTT. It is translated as CASSLGGGFFQAFF.